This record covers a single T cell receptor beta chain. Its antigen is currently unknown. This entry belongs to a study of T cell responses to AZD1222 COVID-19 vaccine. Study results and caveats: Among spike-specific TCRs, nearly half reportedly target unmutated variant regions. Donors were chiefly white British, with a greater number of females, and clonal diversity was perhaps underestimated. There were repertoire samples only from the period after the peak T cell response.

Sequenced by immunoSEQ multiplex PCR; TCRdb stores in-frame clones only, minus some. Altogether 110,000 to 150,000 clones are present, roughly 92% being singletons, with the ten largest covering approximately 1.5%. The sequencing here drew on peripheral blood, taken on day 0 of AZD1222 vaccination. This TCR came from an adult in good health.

The DNA for the CDR3 is TGTGCCTGGAGTGAGGTTCGTACCGGGGAGCTGTTTTTT. It encodes CAWSEVRTGELFF. This sequence joins TRBV30 and TRBJ2-2, with D hard to call. Trimming took 1 base from V and 5 from J, leaving 8 bases between them. The germline V gene encodes CDR1 GTSNPN and CDR2 SVGIG (reference sequence). The CDR3 has 13 residues.